This record looks at one T cell receptor beta chain sequence and its context. Its antigen specificity is not known. Per-base qualities were not stored, and no clone one base away is much larger. Read against the paper, the sample's treatment or condition label means: in vitro stimulation with specific CMV peptide epitopes to enrich CMV-specific T cells. The data stem from a study of T cell repertoires in cytomegalovirus infection (dated by TCRdb to the late 2010s). Looking at the study overall: Recently identified HLA-C-restricted CMV epitopes, whose presentation resists viral immunomodulation, were targeted by peptide stimulations together with well-studied HLA-B-restricted epitopes. Donor HLA type was relevant to the analysis, as public TCR beta signatures indicated carriage of CMV infection together with the matching HLA type. Beyond this particular receptor, the publication reports: The ex vivo response was dominated by HLA-C-restricted CMV-specific TCR beta clonotypes, and the single most frequent clonotype in two of eight donors was supplied by these HLA-C-restricted clonotypes. Cumulative frequency of public TCR beta family members discriminated carriers of CMV infection plus the relevant HLA type in this cohort and an independent approximately 360-donor cohort.

The germline V gene supplies CDR1 SGDLS and CDR2 YYNGEE. V is shortened by 0 bases, J by 0 bases, and the region joining them spans 18 bases. The cysteine opens and the phenylalanine closes a CDR3 of 18 amino acids. CDR3 DNA is the only sequence kept; it has 54 bases, read in frame from the first base. These reads were obtained on an Illumina HiSeq 1500. The raw public reads went through TCRdb reprocessing: fastp at Q25, MiXCR clone calling, in-frame beta chains kept. Rows merge per CDR3 protein into single entries with the most common DNA and genes. In this sample the table shows 750,000 to 900,000 distinct CDR3 sequences, approximately 32% of which occur a single time. The ten top clones hold approximately 14% of the sample.

The receptor chain draws on TRBV9 and TRBJ1-2, with the D gene uncertain. Sequenced here: cultured CD8+ T cells from PBMCs, sampled from culture after CMV antigen stimulation. This sequence was found in a human donor in good health (CMV status not recorded). Some clones in this sample may be carry-over from other donors' samples. The nucleotide sequence is TGTGCCAGCAGCGTAGAATTCAGGCCTGAACCCGCTAACTATGGCTACACCTTC. The resulting protein is CASSVEFRPEPANYGYTF.